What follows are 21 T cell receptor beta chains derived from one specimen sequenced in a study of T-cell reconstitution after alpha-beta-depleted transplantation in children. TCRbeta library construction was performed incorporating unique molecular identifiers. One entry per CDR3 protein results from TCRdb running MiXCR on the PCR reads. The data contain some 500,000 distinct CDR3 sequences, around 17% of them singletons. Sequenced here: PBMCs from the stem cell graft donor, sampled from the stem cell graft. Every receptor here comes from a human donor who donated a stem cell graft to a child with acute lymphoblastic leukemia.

CDR3 in amino acids: CASSEQGTAITNTGELFF. CDR3 nucleotides: TGTGCCAGCAGTGAACAGGGGACAGCGATTACGAACACCGGGGAGCTGTTTTTT. The J gene is TRBJ2-2, the V gene TRBV25-1; 7 bases align to TRBD1. There are 18 residues in the CDR3. With V trimmed by 2 bases and J by 0 bases, 9 bases remained unmatched. Per the germline V gene, CDR1 is MGHDK and CDR2 is SYGVNS.

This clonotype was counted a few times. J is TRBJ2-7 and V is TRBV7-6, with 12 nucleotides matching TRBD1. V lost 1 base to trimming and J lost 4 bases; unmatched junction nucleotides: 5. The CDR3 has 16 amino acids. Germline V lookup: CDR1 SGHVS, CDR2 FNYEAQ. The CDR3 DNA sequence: TGTGCCAGCAGCTTAGTACCGGGACAGGGGGCTTACGAGCAGTACTTC. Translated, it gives CASSLVPGQGAYEQYF. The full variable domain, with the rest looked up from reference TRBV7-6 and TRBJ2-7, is GAGVSQSPRYKVTKRGQDVALRCDPISGHVSLYWYRQALGQGPEFLTYFNYEAQQDKSGLPNDRFSAERPEGSISTLTIQRTEQRDSAMYRCASSLVPGQGAYEQYFGPGTRLTVT.

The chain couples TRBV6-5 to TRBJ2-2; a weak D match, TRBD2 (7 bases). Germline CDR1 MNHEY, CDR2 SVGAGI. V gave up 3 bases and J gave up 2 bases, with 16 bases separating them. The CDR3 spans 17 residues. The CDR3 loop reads CASSYGVGGPNTGELFF. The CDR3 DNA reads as TGTGCCAGCAGTTATGGAGTCGGGGGGCCAAACACCGGGGAGCTGTTTTTT.

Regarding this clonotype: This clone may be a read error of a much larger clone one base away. The DNA for the CDR3 is TGCTGTGCTAGAGATCTTGGGGGAGGCTTCGACACCGGGGAGCTGTTTTTT. Protein product: CCARDLGGGFDTGELFF. The chain couples TRBV20-1 to TRBJ2-2, with D possibly being TRBD2 (6 bases). The CDR3 covers 17 residues. The germline V gene encodes CDR1 DFQATT and CDR2 SNEGSKA (reference sequence).

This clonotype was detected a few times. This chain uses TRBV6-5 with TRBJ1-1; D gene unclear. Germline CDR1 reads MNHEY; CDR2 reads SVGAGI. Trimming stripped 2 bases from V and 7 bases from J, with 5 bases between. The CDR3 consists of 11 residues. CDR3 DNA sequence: TGTGCCAGCAGTTACAGGCTTGAAGCTTTCTTT. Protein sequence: CASSYRLEAFF.

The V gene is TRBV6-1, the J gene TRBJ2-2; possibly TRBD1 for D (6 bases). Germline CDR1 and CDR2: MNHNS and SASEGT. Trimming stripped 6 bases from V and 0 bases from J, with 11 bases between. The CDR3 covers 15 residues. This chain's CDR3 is CASSDRPPNTGELFF. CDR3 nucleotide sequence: TGTGCCAGCAGCGACAGGCCCCCGAACACCGGGGAGCTGTTTTTT.

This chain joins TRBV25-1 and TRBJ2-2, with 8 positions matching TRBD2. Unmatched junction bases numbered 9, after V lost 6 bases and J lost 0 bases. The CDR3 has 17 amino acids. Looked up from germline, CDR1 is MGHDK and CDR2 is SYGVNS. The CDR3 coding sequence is TGTGCCAGCAGCGAAGAAGCGGGAGTACCGAACACCGGGGAGCTGTTTTTT. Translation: CASSEEAGVPNTGELFF.

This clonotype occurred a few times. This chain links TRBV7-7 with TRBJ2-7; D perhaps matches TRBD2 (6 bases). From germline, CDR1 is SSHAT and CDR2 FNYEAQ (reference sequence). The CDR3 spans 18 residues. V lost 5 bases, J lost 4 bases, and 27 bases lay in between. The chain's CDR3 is CASSPTAGLGGLGYEQYF. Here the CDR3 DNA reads TGTGCCAGCAGCCCAACGGCGGGACTCGGGGGATTGGGGTACGAGCAGTACTTC.

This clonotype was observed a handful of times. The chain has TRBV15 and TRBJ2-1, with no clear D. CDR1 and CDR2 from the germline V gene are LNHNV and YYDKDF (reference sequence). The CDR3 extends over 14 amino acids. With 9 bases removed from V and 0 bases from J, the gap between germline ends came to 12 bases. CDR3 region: CATTRRISYNEQFF. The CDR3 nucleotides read TGTGCCACGACCAGGCGAATCTCCTACAATGAGCAGTTCTTC.

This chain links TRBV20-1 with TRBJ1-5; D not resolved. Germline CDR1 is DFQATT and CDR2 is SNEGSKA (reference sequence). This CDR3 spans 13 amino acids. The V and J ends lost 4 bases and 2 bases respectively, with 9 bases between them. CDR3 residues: CSAIRVGNQPQHF. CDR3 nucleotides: TGCAGTGCTATTAGGGTGGGCAATCAGCCCCAGCATTTT.

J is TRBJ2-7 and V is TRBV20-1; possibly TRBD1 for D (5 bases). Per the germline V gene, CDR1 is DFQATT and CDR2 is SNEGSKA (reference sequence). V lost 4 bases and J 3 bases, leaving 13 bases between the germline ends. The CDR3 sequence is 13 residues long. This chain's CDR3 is CSATRVDLYEQYF. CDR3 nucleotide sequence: TGCAGTGCTACCAGGGTCGATCTCTACGAGCAGTACTTC.

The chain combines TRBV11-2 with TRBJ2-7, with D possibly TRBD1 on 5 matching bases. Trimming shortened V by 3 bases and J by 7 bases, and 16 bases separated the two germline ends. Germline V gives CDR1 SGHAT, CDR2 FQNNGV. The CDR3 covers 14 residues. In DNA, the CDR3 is TGTGCCAGCAGCTTGGTGGACACCCCTCTTGAGCAGTACTTC. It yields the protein CASSLVDTPLEQYF.

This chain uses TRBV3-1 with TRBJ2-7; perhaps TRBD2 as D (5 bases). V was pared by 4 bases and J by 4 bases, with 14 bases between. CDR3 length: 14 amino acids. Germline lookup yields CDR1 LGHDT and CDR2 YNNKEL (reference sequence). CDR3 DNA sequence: TGTGCCAGCAGCCCCCACTGGGGAGATTACGAGCAGTACTTC. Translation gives CASSPHWGDYEQYF.

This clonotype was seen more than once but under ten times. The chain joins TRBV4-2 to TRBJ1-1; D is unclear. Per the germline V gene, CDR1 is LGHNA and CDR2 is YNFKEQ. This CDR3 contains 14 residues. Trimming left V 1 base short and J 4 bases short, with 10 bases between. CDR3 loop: CASSQVRGPTEAFF. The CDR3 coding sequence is TGTGCCAGCAGCCAAGTTCGGGGTCCCACTGAAGCTTTCTTT.

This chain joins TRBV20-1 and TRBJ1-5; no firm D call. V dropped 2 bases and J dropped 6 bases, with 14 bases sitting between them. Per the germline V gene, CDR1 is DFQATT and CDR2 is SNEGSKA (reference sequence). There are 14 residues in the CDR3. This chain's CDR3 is CSARNPAAGQPQHF. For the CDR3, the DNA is TGCAGTGCTAGAAATCCGGCAGCGGGTCAGCCCCAGCATTTT.

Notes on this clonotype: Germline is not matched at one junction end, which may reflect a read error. The CDR3 protein is CASSFPSREGYYNQQFF. The CDR3 region has the DNA TGTGCCAGCAGCTTTCCCTCGAGAGAGGGGTACTACAATCAGCAGTTCTTC. The chain joins TRBV5-6 to TRBJ2-1; TRBD1 or TRBD2 may be the D gene (5 bases each). This CDR3 has 17 residues. The germline gives CDR1 SGHDT, CDR2 YYEEEE.

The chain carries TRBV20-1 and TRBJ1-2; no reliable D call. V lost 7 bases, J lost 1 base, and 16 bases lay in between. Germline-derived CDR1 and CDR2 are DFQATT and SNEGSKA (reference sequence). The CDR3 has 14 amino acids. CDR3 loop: CSVREAGDNYGYTF. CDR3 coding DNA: TGCAGTGTACGGGAGGCGGGCGATAACTATGGCTACACCTTC.

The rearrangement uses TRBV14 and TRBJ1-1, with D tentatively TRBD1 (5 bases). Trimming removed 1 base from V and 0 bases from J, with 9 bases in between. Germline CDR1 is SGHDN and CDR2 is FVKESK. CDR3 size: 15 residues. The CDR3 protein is CASSQAEGLNTEAFF. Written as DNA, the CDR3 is TGTGCCAGCAGCCAAGCAGAGGGGTTGAACACTGAAGCTTTCTTT.

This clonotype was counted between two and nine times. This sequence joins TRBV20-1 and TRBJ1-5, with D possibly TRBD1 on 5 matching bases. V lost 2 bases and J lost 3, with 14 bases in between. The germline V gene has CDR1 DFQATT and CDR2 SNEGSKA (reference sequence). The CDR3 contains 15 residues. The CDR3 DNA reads TGCAGTGCTAGACCCTCGGGACGGCTCAATCAGCCCCAGCATTTT. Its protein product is CSARPSGRLNQPQHF.

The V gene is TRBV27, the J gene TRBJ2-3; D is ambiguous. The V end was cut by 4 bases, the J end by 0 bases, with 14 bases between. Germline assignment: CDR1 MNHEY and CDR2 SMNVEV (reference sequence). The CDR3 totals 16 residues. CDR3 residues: CASSSRVTPSTDTQYF. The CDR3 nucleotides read TGTGCCAGCAGTTCGCGCGTTACTCCTAGCACAGATACGCAGTATTTT.

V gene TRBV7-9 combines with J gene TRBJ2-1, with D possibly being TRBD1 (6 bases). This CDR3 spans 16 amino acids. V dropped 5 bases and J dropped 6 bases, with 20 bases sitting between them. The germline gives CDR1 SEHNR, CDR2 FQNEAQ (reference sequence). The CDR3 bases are TGTGCCAGCAGCCCGATATACAGGGATCCCTTCAATGAGCAGTTCTTC. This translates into CASSPIYRDPFNEQFF.